Detailed here is one TCR beta chain. The antigen is unknown. This table comes from immunoSEQ multiplex PCR, and its TCRdb copy is limited to in-frame clones, with some not included. This table holds about 120,000 clones, about 58% found once. The entry originates in a study of cytotoxic CD8 clonotypes in ibrutinib-treated CLL. Study-level points and caveats: Under treatment, the uncommon public clonotypes either contracted or remained stable.

The CDR3 totals 15 residues. The J segment lost 0 bases and the V segment lost 6 bases, leaving 4 bases of the junction unmatched. From germline, CDR1 is MGHDK and CDR2 SYGVNS. This sample comprised PBMCs, obtained after 24 months of ibrutinib treatment. The TCR sequence derives from a human donor with chronic lymphocytic leukemia. This sequence joins TRBV25-1 and TRBJ1-3; 8 bases line up with TRBD1. CDR3 sequence reads: CASSADRGSGNTIYF. CDR3 sequence (DNA): TGTGCCAGCAGCGCCGACAGGGGCTCTGGAAACACCATATATTTT.